The T cell receptor beta chain under discussion was sequenced for a study of Tregs in tolerant kidney transplant recipients. General study points: Tregs expanded with activated donor B cells seemed most donor-specific.

Notes on this clone: The antigen remains undetermined.

The repertoire was sequenced with immunoSEQ multiplex PCR; TCRdb's copy has only in-frame clones and lacks some. The table lists some 69,000 clones, 84% of them singletons. Per germline, CDR1 GTSNPN and CDR2 SVGIG (reference sequence). Trimming shortened V by 3 bases and J by 8 bases, and 16 bases separated the two germline ends. The CDR3 runs 13 residues. This sequence joins TRBV30 and TRBJ1-1; D gene unclear. Sequencing was carried out using CD4+ T cells from blood. This sequence originates from a human donor in good health. CDR3 nucleotide sequence: TGTGCCTGGAGGAGTGTAGGACTGAGGGAAGCTTTCTTT. It encodes CAWRSVGLREAFF.